Each of the 30 T cell receptor beta chains below was sequenced from the same sample in a study of radiotherapy plus CTLA-4 blockade in lung cancer. Produced via immunoSEQ multiplex PCR; TCRdb's table is partial and in-frame only. This table holds more than 95,000 clones, around 79% found once. The sample in question was peripheral blood, obtained from a patient treated with radiotherapy plus ipilimumab. The source is a human donor with non-small cell lung cancer who had a partial response to radiotherapy plus ipilimumab. Some clones in this sample may be carry-over from other donors' samples.

The V gene is TRBV4-1, the J gene TRBJ2-2, with TRBD2 matching 13 bases. CDR3 length: 19 residues. Trimming removed 2 bases from V and 4 bases from J; junction bases left unmatched: 10. Germline V gives CDR1 MGHRA, CDR2 YSYEKL. In nucleotides, the CDR3 is TGCGCCAGCAGCCAAACTAGCGGGAGGGCCATTAAGGGCACCGGGGAGCTGTTTTTT. It specifies CASSQTSGRAIKGTGELFF.

The chain joins TRBV28 to TRBJ1-6; 7 nucleotides align to TRBD1. Per the germline V gene, CDR1 is MDHEN and CDR2 is SYDVKM. The CDR3 contains 16 residues. After removal of 5 bases from V and 13 bases from J, the junction contained 17 bases not matched to a gene. As DNA, the CDR3 is TGTGCCAGCAGTATGCCGGGACAGATGGGCCTTAAGCCCCTCCACTTT. Residues: CASSMPGQMGLKPLHF. Complete variable domain (other parts from reference TRBV28 and TRBJ1-6): DVKVTQSSRYLVKRTGEKVFLECVQDMDHENMFWYRQDPGLGLRLIYFSYDVKMKEKGDIPEGYSVSREKKERFSLILESASTNQTSMYLCASSMPGQMGLKPLHFGNGTRLTVT.

The chain couples TRBV11-2 to TRBJ2-2; D is uncertain. Germline-derived CDR1 and CDR2 are SGHAT and FQNNGV. Trimming pared 3 bases from V and 1 base from J, leaving 9 bases between. The CDR3 totals 15 residues. In nucleotides, the CDR3 is TGTGCCAGCAGCTTCGGGTACGGGAACACCGGGGAGCTGTTTTTT. The encoded protein is CASSFGYGNTGELFF. Full variable domain (outside the CDR3, taken from reference TRBV11-2 and TRBJ2-2): EAGVAQSPRYKIIEKRQSVAFWCNPISGHATLYWYQQILGQGPKLLIQFQNNGVVDDSQLPKDRFSAERLKGVDSTLKIQPAKLEDSAVYLCASSFGYGNTGELFFGEGSRLTVL.

The chain uses TRBV18 and TRBJ2-1; 12 bases fit TRBD1. CDR1 is KGHSH, CDR2 LQKENI, per germline. V shed 0 bases, J shed 3 bases, and the junction held 12 bases outside the gene matches. CDR3 size: 20 residues. CDR3 residues: CASSPPSGTGGALFYNEQFF. The CDR3 DNA is TGTGCCAGCTCACCACCTTCCGGGACAGGGGGCGCTTTGTTCTACAATGAGCAGTTCTTC.

This clone occurred once. This chain links TRBV28 with TRBJ2-5, with 10 nucleotides matching TRBD2. CDR1 MDHEN and CDR2 SYDVKM come from the germline V gene. V lost 3 bases to trimming and J lost 7 bases; unmatched junction nucleotides: 8. This CDR3 contains 15 residues. Here the CDR3 reads CASSFSGRAAGTQYF. CDR3 in DNA: TGTGCCAGCAGTTTCAGCGGGAGGGCCGCTGGGACCCAGTACTTC.

The chain uses TRBV11-3 and TRBJ2-5; 7 nucleotides agree with TRBD1. The CDR3 covers 14 residues. Germline CDR1 reads SGHNT; CDR2 reads YENEEA. J gave up 4 bases and V 0 bases, and 2 bases lay outside the gene matches. CDR3 nucleotide sequence: TGTGCCAGCAGCTTAGAGGGACAGAGAGAGACCCAGTACTTC. Protein product: CASSLEGQRETQYF.

This clone was observed a few times. The chain has TRBV7-2 and TRBJ1-6; the D is unclear. Germline-derived CDR1 and CDR2 are SGHTA and FQGNSA. CDR3 size: 16 residues. V was clipped by 2 bases and J by 0 bases, with 8 bases between them. DNA for the CDR3: TGTGCCAGCAGCTTAATCTGGAGCTCCTATAATTCACCCCTCCACTTT. It yields the protein CASSLIWSSYNSPLHF.

This chain links TRBV4-1 with TRBJ2-2, with 8 bases aligning to TRBD2. Germline assignment: CDR1 MGHRA and CDR2 YSYEKL. With 6 bases clipped from V and 5 bases from J, the junction kept 5 bases outside the gene matches. This CDR3 comprises 14 residues. This CDR3 reads CASRRGAVTGELFF. CDR3 nucleotides: TGCGCCAGCAGGCGGGGGGCGGTTACCGGGGAGCTGTTTTTT.

V and J are TRBV27 and TRBJ2-2; TRBD2 aligns across 8 bases. From germline, CDR1 is MNHEY and CDR2 SMNVEV (reference sequence). Trimming removed 1 base from V and 4 bases from J; junction bases left unmatched: 5. This CDR3 is built from 16 residues. CDR3 in DNA: TGTGCCAGCAGTTTATTAGCGGGGACGGGCACCGGGGAGCTGTTTTTT. This gives the protein CASSLLAGTGTGELFF.

The genes are TRBV7-2 and TRBJ2-7; 11 nucleotides align to TRBD2. Trimming at V came to 5 bases and at J to 0 bases, leaving 3 bases not matched to a gene. Germline V gene lookup returns CDR1 SGHTA and CDR2 FQGNSA. The CDR3 loop spans 15 amino acids. The CDR3, as DNA: TGTGCCAGCAGCGATAGCGGGGGGGCCTCCTACGAGCAGTACTTC. Encoded protein: CASSDSGGASYEQYF.

The CDR3 DNA reads TGTGCCAGCAGTCCCTTCGGACAGGCCTTCTCTGGGGCCAACGTCCTGACTTTC. Amino acids: CASSPFGQAFSGANVLTF. The V call is TRBV28, the J call TRBJ2-6; 7 bases map to TRBD1. CDR1 and CDR2 (germline): MDHEN, SYDVKM. V lost 5 bases, J lost 0 bases, and 10 bases stayed unmatched. This CDR3 is 18 amino acids long.

This clone was recorded a few times. The rearrangement uses TRBV19 and TRBJ2-7; 7 bases line up with TRBD2. V trimming: 5 bases; J trimming: 3 bases; junction bases outside the gene matches: 7. CDR3 length equals 14 residues. From germline, CDR1 is LNHDA and CDR2 SQIVND (reference sequence). The CDR3 is CASSAGTTYYEQYF. In DNA form, the CDR3 reads TGTGCCAGTAGTGCCGGGACTACCTACTACGAGCAGTACTTC.

The chain has TRBV5-4 and TRBJ1-3; the match to TRBD1 covers 8 bases. With V trimmed by 4 bases and J by 8 bases, 11 bases remained unmatched. The CDR3 is 15 amino acids. Germline V lookup: CDR1 SGHNT, CDR2 YYREEE (reference sequence). This CDR3 reads CASSAGTGPGDTIYF. The CDR3 nucleotides read TGTGCCAGCAGCGCCGGGACAGGTCCCGGTGACACCATATATTTT.

This clone came up a few times. The rearrangement joins TRBV19 to TRBJ2-2; no clear D. The CDR3 is 15 residues long. Trimming shortened V by 4 bases and J by 1 base, and 10 bases separated the two germline ends. The germline V gene encodes CDR1 LNHDA and CDR2 SQIVND (reference sequence). This CDR3 is CASSRTSGNTGELFF. The CDR3 DNA reads as TGTGCCAGTAGTAGAACCTCAGGGAACACCGGGGAGCTGTTTTTT.

The CDR3: CASSEVGPEKLFF. DNA of the CDR3: TGTGCCAGCAGTGAGGTGGGCCCCGAAAAACTGTTTTTT. The rearrangement links TRBV6-1 to TRBJ1-4; the D is unclear. With 3 bases removed from V and 8 bases from J, the gap between germline ends came to 10 bases. The germline CDR1 and CDR2 sequences are MNHNS and SASEGT. The CDR3 is 13 residues long.

As regards this clone: Different DNA sequences within this sample yield the same CDR3. The rearrangement joins TRBV27 to TRBJ1-2, with a tentative D call TRBD1 (5 bases). The germline CDR1 and CDR2 sequences are MNHEY and SMNVEV (reference sequence). The CDR3 loop spans 14 amino acids. V shed 2 bases and J shed 4 bases, with 11 bases lying between them. The CDR3 loop is CASSLRGKGYGYTF. The CDR3 bases are TGTGCCAGCAGTTTAAGGGGAAAGGGCTATGGCTACACCTTC.

A single count supports this clone. V gene TRBV4-2 combines with J gene TRBJ1-2; D is uncertain. Trimming removed 0 bases at V and 0 bases at J, with 8 bases between. The CDR3 is made up of 15 amino acids. The germline V gene encodes CDR1 LGHNA and CDR2 YNFKEQ. The CDR3 region is CASSQDVSSNYGYTF. CDR3 nucleotides: TGTGCCAGCAGCCAAGACGTCAGTTCTAACTATGGCTACACCTTC.

The chain uses TRBV28 and TRBJ2-6, with D possibly matching TRBD2 (5 bases). V was cut by 3 bases and J by 5 bases, with 11 bases left in between. The CDR3 is made up of 15 amino acids. Germline CDR1 and CDR2: MDHEN and SYDVKM. The CDR3 DNA reads TGTGCCAGCAGTTTCATGACGGGGAGGGCCAACGTCCTGACTTTC. This sequence encodes CASSFMTGRANVLTF. Full variable domain (remainder filled in from reference TRBV28 and TRBJ2-6): DVKVTQSSRYLVKRTGEKVFLECVQDMDHENMFWYRQDPGLGLRLIYFSYDVKMKEKGDIPEGYSVSREKKERFSLILESASTNQTSMYLCASSFMTGRANVLTFGAGSRLTVL.

The J gene is TRBJ1-4, the V gene TRBV2; D uncertain. The CDR3 is 15 amino acids. V was trimmed by 6 bases and J by 8 bases, leaving 19 bases between them. CDR1 is SNHLY, CDR2 FYNNEI, per germline. The CDR3: CASSSAASKSEKLFF. The DNA of the CDR3 is TGTGCCAGCAGCTCTGCGGCCTCCAAATCCGAAAAACTGTTTTTT.

This clone appeared a single time. The chain uses TRBV7-2 and TRBJ1-3; D is uncertain. Trimming removed 8 bases from V and 0 bases from J, with 14 bases in between. The CDR3 length is 15 residues. Germline V gene lookup returns CDR1 SGHTA and CDR2 FQGNSA. This chain's CDR3 is CASYRGGASGNTIYF. The CDR3 region has the DNA TGTGCCAGCTATCGCGGCGGTGCCTCTGGAAACACCATATATTTT. Drawing the rest from reference TRBV7-2 and TRBJ1-3, the complete variable domain is GAGVSQSPSNKVTEKGKDVELRCDPISGHTALYWYRQSLGQGLEFLIYFQGNSAPDKSGLPSDRFSAERTGGSVSTLTIQRTQQEDSAVYLCASYRGGASGNTIYFGEGSWLTVV.

The chain links TRBV7-6 to TRBJ2-7; TRBD1 matches at 8 bases. This CDR3 contains 14 residues. Trimming at V came to 5 bases and at J to 7 bases, leaving 10 bases not matched to a gene. CDR1 and CDR2 (germline): SGHVS, FNYEAQ. The DNA of the CDR3 is TGTGCCAGCAGCGCTTTACAGGGGGTAGGAGAGCAGTACTTC. Protein sequence: CASSALQGVGEQYF.

The CDR3 protein is CASSEVRGNSPLHF. CDR3 nucleotide sequence: TGTGCCAGCAGTGAAGTAAGGGGTAATTCACCCCTCCACTTT. The rearrangement uses TRBV6-1 and TRBJ1-6; weak D call: TRBD1 (5 bases). CDR1 and CDR2 from the germline V gene are MNHNS and SASEGT. V dropped 1 base and J dropped 6 bases, with 7 bases sitting between them. The CDR3 runs to 14 residues.

The chain links TRBV2 to TRBJ2-5, with 7 nucleotides matching TRBD2. CDR3 size: 12 residues. V dropped 7 bases and J dropped 4; count of bases not matched to a gene: 3. Germline V lookup: CDR1 SNHLY, CDR2 FYNNEI. Here the CDR3 reads CASISGGETQYF. Here the CDR3 DNA reads TGTGCCAGCATTTCGGGGGGAGAGACCCAGTACTTC.

The V gene is TRBV28, the J gene TRBJ2-5, with 10 bases that match TRBD1. Matching the DNA end better, TRBJ2-7 makes the J call doubtful. The CDR3 runs 17 residues. Germline CDR1 is MDHEN and CDR2 is SYDVKM. The CDR3: CASSLEGVDRGRYEQYF. CDR3 bases: TGTGCCAGCAGTTTAGAGGGGGTCGACAGGGGGCGATACGAGCAGTACTTC.

The J gene is TRBJ2-5, the V gene TRBV19, with D tentatively TRBD1 (5 bases). V was trimmed by 7 bases and J by 5 bases, leaving 14 bases between them. The germline gives CDR1 LNHDA, CDR2 SQIVND (reference sequence). CDR3 size: 13 residues. The CDR3 loop is CASTQTAGETQYF. In nucleotides, the CDR3 is TGTGCCAGTACCCAGACGGCAGGGGAGACCCAGTACTTC.

This clone was seen a handful of times. The J gene is TRBJ2-7, the V gene TRBV10-2; 8 bases map to TRBD2. Per germline, CDR1 WSHSY and CDR2 SAAADI. The CDR3 loop spans 13 amino acids. Trimming took 7 bases from V and 4 from J; bases not matched to a gene: 6. The CDR3 region has the DNA TGCGCCAGCAACGCGGGAGGAAATTACGAGCAGTACTTC. Its protein product is CASNAGGNYEQYF.

This clone was observed a few times. This chain uses TRBV28 with TRBJ2-3; 9 bases align to TRBD2. The germline gives CDR1 MDHEN, CDR2 SYDVKM. The CDR3 is 20 amino acids. V lost 8 bases, J lost 7 bases, and 28 bases stayed unmatched. CDR3 coding DNA: TGTGCCAGCCGATCTCCCTCGGGGGCTAGCGGGGTCCATTTAAGTAATACGCAGTATTTT. Translating gives CASRSPSGASGVHLSNTQYF. The entire variable domain, with the rest obtained from reference TRBV28 and TRBJ2-3, is as follows: DVKVTQSSRYLVKRTGEKVFLECVQDMDHENMFWYRQDPGLGLRLIYFSYDVKMKEKGDIPEGYSVSREKKERFSLILESASTNQTSMYLCASRSPSGASGVHLSNTQYFGPGTRLTVL.

This clone was counted between two and nine times. V usage is TRBV7-8 and J usage is TRBJ1-6, with a possible D match to TRBD1 (5 bases). CDR3 length: 15 amino acids. CDR1 and CDR2 from the germline V gene are SGHVS and FQNEAQ. V lost 0 bases and J lost 13, with 16 bases in between. CDR3 coding DNA: TGTGCCAGCAGCTTAGCGCTAAGGCAGGGAGGTCCCCTCCACTTT. Translating gives CASSLALRQGGPLHF.

The chain has TRBV27 and TRBJ2-5, with 8 bases matching TRBD1. Germline V gene sequence: CDR1 MNHEY, CDR2 SMNVEV (reference sequence). The CDR3 is 14 residues long. V lost 5 bases, J lost 6 bases, and 8 bases stayed unmatched. In DNA, the CDR3 is TGTGCCAGCAGTCGAGACAGGGGTCGTCAGACCCAGTACTTC. As protein: CASSRDRGRQTQYF.

This rearrangement joins TRBV5-1 to TRBJ2-5, with 7 positions matching TRBD1. This CDR3 is 14 amino acids long. The germline V gene encodes CDR1 SGHRS and CDR2 YFSETQ. J lost 4 bases, V lost 4 bases, and 7 bases had no gene match. CDR3 loop: CASSPSTGRETQYF. CDR3 bases: TGCGCCAGCAGCCCATCGACAGGGCGAGAGACCCAGTACTTC.